This T cell receptor beta chain derives from a study of vaccination effects on CD4 cells after COVID-19. Study-level background: Each participant was given two doses of one vaccine (BNT162b2 or mRNA-1273).

With regard to this clone: Its antigen is as yet unknown.

In the ViraFEST assay, antigen-specific CD4+ clonotypes were identified by expansion after peptide-pool stimulation. Subsequent to a culture period of more than 8 days, CD4+ T cells were isolated. Negative nucleocapsid antibody tests before and after vaccination confirmed no previous SARS-CoV-2 infection. Roughly 2.1 million PBMC per well were cultured with around 10 IU/ml IL-2 and roughly 11 ug/ml peptides. Each culture had half its medium swapped for IL-2 medium on days 3 and 7. Clones were sequenced by immunoSEQ multiplex PCR, and TCRdb holds only the in-frame ones, with some missing. The sample has about 38,000 clones; about two thirds are singletons. The CDR3 spans 13 residues. CDR1 and CDR2 from the germline V gene are MNHEY and SVGAGI. The V end lost 10 bases, the J end lost 1 base, and 13 bases lay between the germline ends.

The TCR sequence derives from a human donor who received a COVID-19 vaccine. V and J are TRBV6-5 and TRBJ1-1, with D perhaps matching TRBD1 (5 bases). The starting material was CD4+ T cells from PBMCs cultured with SARS-CoV-2 spike peptides, obtained before COVID-19 vaccination. CDR3 protein: CATLPGSNTEAFF. For the CDR3, the DNA is TGTGCCACCTTGCCAGGGTCGAACACTGAAGCTTTCTTT.